Listed here is a single TCR beta chain. One entry per CDR3 protein results from TCRdb running MiXCR on the 5' RACE reads. The sample contains about 8,900 distinct CDR3 sequences, 55% of which appear only once. The sorted Tregs were CD4+CD25+CD127-/low cells. Germline CDR1 LNHNV, CDR2 YYDKDF (reference sequence). The CDR3 has 13 amino acids. The sample taken for sequencing was Tregs sorted from a lymph node. This clonotype was obtained from a female donor with breast cancer. V usage is TRBV15 and J usage is TRBJ2-7; no clear D gene. The assigned J gene may be wrong: the sequence end matches TRBJ2-1 better. The CDR3 reads CATSRASNYEQFF. Here the CDR3 DNA reads TGTGCCACCAGCAGAGCGTCCAACTACGAGCAGTTCTTC.